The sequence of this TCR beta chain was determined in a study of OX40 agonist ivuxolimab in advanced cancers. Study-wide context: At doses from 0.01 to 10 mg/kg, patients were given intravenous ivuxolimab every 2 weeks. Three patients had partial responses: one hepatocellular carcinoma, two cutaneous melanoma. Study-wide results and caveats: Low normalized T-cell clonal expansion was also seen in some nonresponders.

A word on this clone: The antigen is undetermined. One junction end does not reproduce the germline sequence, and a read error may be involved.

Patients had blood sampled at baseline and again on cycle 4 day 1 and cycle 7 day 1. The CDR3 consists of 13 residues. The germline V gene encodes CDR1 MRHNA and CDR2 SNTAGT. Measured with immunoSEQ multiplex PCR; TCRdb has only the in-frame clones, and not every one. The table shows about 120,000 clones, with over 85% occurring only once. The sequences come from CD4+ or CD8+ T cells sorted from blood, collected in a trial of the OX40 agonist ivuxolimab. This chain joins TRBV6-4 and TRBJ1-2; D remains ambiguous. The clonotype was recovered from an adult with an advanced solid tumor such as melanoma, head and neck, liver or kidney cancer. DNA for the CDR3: TGTGCCAGCAGTTACTCGATAGGTGAGGGCTACACCTTC. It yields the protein CASSYSIGEGYTF.